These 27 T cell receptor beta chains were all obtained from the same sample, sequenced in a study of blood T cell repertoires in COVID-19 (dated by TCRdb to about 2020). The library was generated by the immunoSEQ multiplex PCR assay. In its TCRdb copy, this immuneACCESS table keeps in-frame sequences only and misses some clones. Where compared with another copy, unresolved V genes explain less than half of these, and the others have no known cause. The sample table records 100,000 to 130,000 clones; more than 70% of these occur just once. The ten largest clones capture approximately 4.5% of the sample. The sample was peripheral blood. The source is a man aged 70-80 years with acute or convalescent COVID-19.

Written as DNA, the CDR3 is TGTGCCAGCAGCGAAAACAGGGGGCATGCTTTCTTT. This codes for CASSENRGHAFF. This chain connects TRBV7-8 to TRBJ1-1; 9 nucleotides match TRBD1. Losses at the gene ends were 5 bases for V and 11 bases for J; bases not matched to a gene: 6. Germline-derived CDR1 and CDR2 are SGHVS and FQNEAQ. CDR3 length equals 12 residues. Variable domain in full (rest from reference TRBV7-8 and TRBJ1-1): GAGVSQSPRYKVAKRGQDVALRCDPISGHVSLFWYQQALGQGPEFLTYFQNEAQLDKSGLPSDRFFAERPEGSVSTLKIQRTQQEDSAVYLCASSENRGHAFFGQGTRLTVV.

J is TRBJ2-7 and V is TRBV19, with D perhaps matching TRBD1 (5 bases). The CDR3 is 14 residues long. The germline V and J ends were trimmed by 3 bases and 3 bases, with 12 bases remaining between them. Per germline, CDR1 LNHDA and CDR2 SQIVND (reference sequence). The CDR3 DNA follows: TGTGCCAGTAGTATCAGCGACAGATACTACGAGCAGTACTTC. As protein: CASSISDRYYEQYF.

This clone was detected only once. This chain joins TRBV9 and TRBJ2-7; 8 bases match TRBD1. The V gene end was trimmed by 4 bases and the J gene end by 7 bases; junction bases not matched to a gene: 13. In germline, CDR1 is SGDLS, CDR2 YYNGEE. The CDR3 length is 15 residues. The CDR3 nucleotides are TGTGCCAGCAGCCTCGACCCGGGACAGGATTCGGAGCAGTACTTC. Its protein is CASSLDPGQDSEQYF.

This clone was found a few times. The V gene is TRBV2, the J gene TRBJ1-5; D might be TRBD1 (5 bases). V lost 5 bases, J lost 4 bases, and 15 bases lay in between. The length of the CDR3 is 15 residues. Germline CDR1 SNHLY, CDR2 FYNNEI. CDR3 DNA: TGTGCCAGCAGTACTGAAAGTAGGGGAAATCAGCCCCAGCATTTT. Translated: CASSTESRGNQPQHF.

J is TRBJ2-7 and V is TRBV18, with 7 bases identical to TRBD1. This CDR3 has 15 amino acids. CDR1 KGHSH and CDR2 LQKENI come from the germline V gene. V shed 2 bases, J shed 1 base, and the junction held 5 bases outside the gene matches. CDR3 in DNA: TGTGCCAGCTCACCAGGTGGACAGGCATCCTACGAGCAGTACTTC. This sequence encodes CASSPGGQASYEQYF.

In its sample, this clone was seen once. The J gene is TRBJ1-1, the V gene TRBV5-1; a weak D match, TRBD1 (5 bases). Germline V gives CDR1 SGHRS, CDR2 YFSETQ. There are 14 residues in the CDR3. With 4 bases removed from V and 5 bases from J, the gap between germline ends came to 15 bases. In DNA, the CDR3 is TGCGCCAGCAGCCGACAGTCCCTAGGAACTGAAGCTTTCTTT. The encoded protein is CASSRQSLGTEAFF.

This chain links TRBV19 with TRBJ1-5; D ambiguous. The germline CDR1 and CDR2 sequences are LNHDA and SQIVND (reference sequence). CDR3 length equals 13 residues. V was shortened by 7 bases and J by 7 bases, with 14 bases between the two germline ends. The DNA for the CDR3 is TGTGCCAGTAACGAGGGTTGGGGACAGCCCCAGCATTTT. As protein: CASNEGWGQPQHF.

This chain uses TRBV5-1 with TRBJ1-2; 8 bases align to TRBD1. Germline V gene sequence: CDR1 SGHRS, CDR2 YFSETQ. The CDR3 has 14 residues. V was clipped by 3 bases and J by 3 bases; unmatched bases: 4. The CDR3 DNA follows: TGCGCCAGCAGCTCGCAGGGGGCGGACTATGGCTACACCTTC. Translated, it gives CASSSQGADYGYTF.

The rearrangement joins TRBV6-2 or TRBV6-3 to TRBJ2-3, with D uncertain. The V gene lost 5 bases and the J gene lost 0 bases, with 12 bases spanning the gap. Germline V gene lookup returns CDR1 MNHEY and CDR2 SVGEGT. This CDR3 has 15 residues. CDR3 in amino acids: CASSLDERSTDTQYF. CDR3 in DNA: TGTGCCAGCAGTCTCGACGAGAGGAGCACAGATACGCAGTATTTT.

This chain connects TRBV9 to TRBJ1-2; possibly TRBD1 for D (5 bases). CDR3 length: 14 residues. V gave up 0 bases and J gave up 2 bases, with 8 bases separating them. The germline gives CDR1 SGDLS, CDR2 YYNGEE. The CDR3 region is CASSVAPGNYGYTF. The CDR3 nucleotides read TGTGCCAGCAGCGTAGCCCCAGGGAACTATGGCTACACCTTC.

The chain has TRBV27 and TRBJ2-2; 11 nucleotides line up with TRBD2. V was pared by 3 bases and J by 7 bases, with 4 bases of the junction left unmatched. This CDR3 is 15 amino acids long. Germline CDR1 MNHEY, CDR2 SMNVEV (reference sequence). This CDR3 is CASSFSTSGVGELFF. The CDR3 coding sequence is TGTGCCAGCAGTTTTTCGACTAGCGGGGTCGGGGAGCTGTTTTTT.

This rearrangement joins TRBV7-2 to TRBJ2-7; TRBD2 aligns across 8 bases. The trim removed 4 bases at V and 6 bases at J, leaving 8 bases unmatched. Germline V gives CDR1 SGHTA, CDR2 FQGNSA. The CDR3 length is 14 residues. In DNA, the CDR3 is TGTGCCAGCAGCTCGGGACTAGAAACCTCCGAGCAGTACTTC. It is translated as CASSSGLETSEQYF. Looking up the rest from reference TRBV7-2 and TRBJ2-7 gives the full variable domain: GAGVSQSPSNKVTEKGKDVELRCDPISGHTALYWYRQSLGQGLEFLIYFQGNSAPDKSGLPSDRFSAERTGGSVSTLTIQRTQQEDSAVYLCASSSGLETSEQYFGPGTRLTVT.

CDR3 bases: TGTGCCAGCAGACCAGGGGGTTGGGAGACCCAGTACTTC. Its translation is CASRPGGWETQYF. The rearrangement joins TRBV6-5 to TRBJ2-5; TRBD1 matches at 7 bases. The CDR3 extends over 13 amino acids. The germline V gene has CDR1 MNHEY and CDR2 SVGAGI. V lost 6 bases and J lost 5; bases outside the gene matches: 6.

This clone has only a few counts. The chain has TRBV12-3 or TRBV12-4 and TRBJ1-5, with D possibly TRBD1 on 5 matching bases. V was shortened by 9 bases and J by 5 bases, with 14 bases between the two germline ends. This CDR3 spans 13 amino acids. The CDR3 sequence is CASSPGEDQPQHF. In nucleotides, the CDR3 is TGTGCCAGTTCCCCGGGGGAGGATCAGCCCCAGCATTTT.

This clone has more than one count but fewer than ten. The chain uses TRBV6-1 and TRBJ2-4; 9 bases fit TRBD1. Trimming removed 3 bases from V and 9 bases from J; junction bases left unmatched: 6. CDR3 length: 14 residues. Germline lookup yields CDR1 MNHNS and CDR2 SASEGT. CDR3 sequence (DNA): TGTGCCAGCAGTGAGGGGACAGGGCAGGGCATTCAGTACTTC. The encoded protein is CASSEGTGQGIQYF.

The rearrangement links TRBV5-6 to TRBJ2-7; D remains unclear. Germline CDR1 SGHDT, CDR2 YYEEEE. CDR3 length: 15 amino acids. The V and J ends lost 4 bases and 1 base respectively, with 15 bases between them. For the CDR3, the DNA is TGTGCCAGCAGCACGTGGCCGGGTGCTTCCTACGAGCAGTACTTC. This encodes CASSTWPGASYEQYF.

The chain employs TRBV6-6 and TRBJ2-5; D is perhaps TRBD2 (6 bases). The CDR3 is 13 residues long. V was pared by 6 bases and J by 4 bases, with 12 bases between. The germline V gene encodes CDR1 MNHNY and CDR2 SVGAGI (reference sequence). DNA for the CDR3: TGTGCCAGCAGGGAGGGGACCCCAGAGACCCAGTACTTC. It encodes CASREGTPETQYF.

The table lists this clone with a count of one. CDR3 sequence reads: CASRAGTSGGNEQFF. The DNA of the CDR3 is TGTGCCAGCAGGGCCGGGACTAGCGGGGGGAATGAGCAGTTCTTC. The rearrangement joins TRBV2 to TRBJ2-1, with 15 bases that match TRBD2. The CDR3 length is 15 residues. Unmatched junction bases numbered 4, after V lost 6 bases and J lost 7 bases. In germline, CDR1 is SNHLY, CDR2 FYNNEI.

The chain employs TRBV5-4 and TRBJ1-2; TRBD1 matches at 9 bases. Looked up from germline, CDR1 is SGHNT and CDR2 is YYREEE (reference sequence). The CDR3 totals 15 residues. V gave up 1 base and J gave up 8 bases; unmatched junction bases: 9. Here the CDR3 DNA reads TGTGCCAGCAGCTTGCCCGGGACAGGGTTTGGCGGCTACACCTTC. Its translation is CASSLPGTGFGGYTF.

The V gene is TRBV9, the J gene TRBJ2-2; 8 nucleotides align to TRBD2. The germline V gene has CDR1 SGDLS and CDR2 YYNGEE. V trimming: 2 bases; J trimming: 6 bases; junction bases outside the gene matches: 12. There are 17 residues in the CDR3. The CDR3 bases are TGTGCCAGCAGCGTTAGCGGGGAACGGGGGTTGGCCGGGGAGCTGTTTTTT. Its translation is CASSVSGERGLAGELFF.

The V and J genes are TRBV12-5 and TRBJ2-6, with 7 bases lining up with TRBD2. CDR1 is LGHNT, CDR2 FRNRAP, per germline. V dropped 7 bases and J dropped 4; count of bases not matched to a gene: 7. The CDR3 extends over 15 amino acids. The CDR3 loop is CASAPGGNGANVLTF. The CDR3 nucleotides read TGTGCTAGTGCCCCCGGGGGGAACGGGGCCAACGTCCTGACTTTC.

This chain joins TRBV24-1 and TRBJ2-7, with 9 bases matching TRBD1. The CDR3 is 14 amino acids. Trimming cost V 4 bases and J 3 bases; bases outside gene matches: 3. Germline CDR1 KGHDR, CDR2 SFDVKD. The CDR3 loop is CATSDPGQGYEQYF. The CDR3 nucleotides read TGTGCCACCAGTGACCCGGGACAGGGCTACGAGCAGTACTTC.

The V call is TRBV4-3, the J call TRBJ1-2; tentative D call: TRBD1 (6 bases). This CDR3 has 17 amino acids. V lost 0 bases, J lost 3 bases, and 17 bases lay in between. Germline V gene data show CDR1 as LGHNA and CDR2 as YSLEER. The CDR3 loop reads CASSQDASATGHYGYTF. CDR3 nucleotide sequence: TGCGCCAGCAGCCAAGACGCAAGTGCCACAGGGCACTATGGCTACACCTTC.

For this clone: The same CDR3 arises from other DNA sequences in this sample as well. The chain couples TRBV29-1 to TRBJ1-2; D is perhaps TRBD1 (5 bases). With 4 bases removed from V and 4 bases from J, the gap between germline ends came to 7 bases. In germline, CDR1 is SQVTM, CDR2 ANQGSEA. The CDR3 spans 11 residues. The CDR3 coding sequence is TGCAGCGTTGGGGGGGGCTATGGCTACACCTTC. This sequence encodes CSVGGGYGYTF.

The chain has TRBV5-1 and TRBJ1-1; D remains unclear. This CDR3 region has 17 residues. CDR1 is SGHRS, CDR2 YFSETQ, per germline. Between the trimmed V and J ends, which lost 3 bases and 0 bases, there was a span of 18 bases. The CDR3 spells CASSWGGSSAMNTEAFF. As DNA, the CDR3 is TGCGCCAGCAGCTGGGGAGGGAGTAGTGCTATGAACACTGAAGCTTTCTTT.

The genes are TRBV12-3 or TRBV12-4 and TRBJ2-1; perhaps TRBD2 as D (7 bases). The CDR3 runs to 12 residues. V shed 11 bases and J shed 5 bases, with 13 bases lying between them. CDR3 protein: CACRGGDNEQFF. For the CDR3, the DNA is TGTGCCTGCCGAGGGGGGGACAATGAGCAGTTCTTC.

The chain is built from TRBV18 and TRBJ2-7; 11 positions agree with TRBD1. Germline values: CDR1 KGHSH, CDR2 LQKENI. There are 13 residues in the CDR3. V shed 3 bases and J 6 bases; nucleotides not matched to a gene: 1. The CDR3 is CASSPGTGGEQYF. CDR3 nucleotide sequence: TGTGCCAGCTCACCCGGGACAGGGGGCGAGCAGTACTTC. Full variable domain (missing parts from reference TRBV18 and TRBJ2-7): NAGVMQNPRHLVRRRGQEARLRCSPMKGHSHVYWYRQLPEEGLKFMVYLQKENIIDESGMPKERFSAEFPKEGPSILRIQQVVRGDSAAYFCASSPGTGGEQYFGPGTRLTVT.